The TCR beta chain under discussion was sequenced for a study of somatic mutations in cytotoxic T cells in rheumatoid arthritis. Study as a whole: The authors flow-sorted some V beta antibody-stained T-cell populations at nearly 100% purity, including V beta1+ cells that they sequenced for TCRB. Findings and limits, study-wide: No significant CD8+ T-cell clonality difference was found between rheumatoid arthritis patients and age-matched controls.

Sequencing was performed with immunoSEQ multiplex PCR; in TCRdb, only in-frame clones are kept and a portion is missing. The table has about 19,000 clones, 86% seen once. On this clone: Its antigen is undetermined.

Recruitment of healthy controls drew on blood donors, who had a median age of roughly 57 years (range roughly 20-70) and were about 55% female. Each population, CD4+ and CD8+ cells, was isolated by positive magnetic bead selection and checked for purity by flow cytometry. Sequencing was performed on CD8+ T cells sorted from blood. This sequence originates from a man aged 35-49 years in good health.

CDR3: CASSLVSNQPQHF. CDR3 in DNA: TGTGCCAGCAGTTTAGTTAGCAATCAGCCCCAGCATTTT. The rearrangement joins TRBV27 to TRBJ1-5, with D unclear. The CDR3 covers 13 residues. Germline lookup yields CDR1 MNHEY and CDR2 SMNVEV (reference sequence). V was shortened by 2 bases and J by 0 bases, with 2 bases between the two germline ends.